The entry below describes one T cell receptor (beta chain). What it binds is not known. Generated by immunoSEQ multiplex PCR, the TCRdb table keeps only in-frame clones and is missing some. This sample yields some 100,000 clones, of which around 89% are seen a single time; around 2% belongs to the top ten. This sample was included in a study of T cell responses to AZD1222 COVID-19 vaccine. Study details: Second-dose schedules of about 4 or about 12 weeks were combined.

Study-wide findings and caveats: At baseline, just five to seven AZD1222 recipients tested seropositive. The CD4 TCRs associated with vaccination extended across spike and predominated at 160-218 and 743-854. The reported proportion of spike-specific TCRs targeting unmutated variant regions was nearly half.

This specimen was peripheral blood, taken on day 0 of AZD1222 vaccination. This TCR was recovered from an adult in good health.

For the CDR3, the DNA is TGTGCCAGCAGTTTTTTACCGTCACCCCCCGGGGCCGGGGAGCTGTTTTTT. Residues: CASSFLPSPPGAGELFF. The genes are TRBV27 and TRBJ2-2; the D gene is possibly TRBD2 (5 bases). Trimming cost V 3 bases and J 6 bases, with 20 bases left between them. Germline V gene lookup returns CDR1 MNHEY and CDR2 SMNVEV (reference sequence). The CDR3 is 17 residues long.